This entry lists 20 T cell receptor beta chains sequenced from one sample in a study of blood T cell repertoires in COVID-19. The method was immunoSEQ multiplex PCR; TCRdb's version includes in-frame clones alone and lacks a portion of them. Here the sample spans 150,000 or so clones, approximately 87% being singletons. The sequencing input was peripheral blood. The receptors stem from a woman in her 70s with COVID-19, enrolled during active disease.

Here the CDR3 DNA reads TGTGCCAGCAGTAACGCCGAGATCCGGGACAGGGGATCTGGAAACACCATATATTTT. As protein: CASSNAEIRDRGSGNTIYF. The V and J genes are TRBV28 and TRBJ1-3; TRBD1 agrees at 10 bases. Germline CDR1 and CDR2: MDHEN and SYDVKM. This CDR3 is 19 amino acids long. V lost 5 bases to trimming and J lost 1 base; unmatched junction nucleotides: 14. Filled out from reference TRBV28 and TRBJ1-3, the complete variable domain reads DVKVTQSSRYLVKRTGEKVFLECVQDMDHENMFWYRQDPGLGLRLIYFSYDVKMKEKGDIPEGYSVSREKKERFSLILESASTNQTSMYLCASSNAEIRDRGSGNTIYFGEGSWLTVV.

The chain couples TRBV18 to TRBJ2-7; 10 bases fit TRBD1. Germline loops: CDR1 KGHSH, CDR2 LQKENI. The CDR3 extends over 17 amino acids. The trim removed 6 bases at V and 5 bases at J, leaving 16 bases unmatched. Here the CDR3 DNA reads TGTGCCAGCTCGACACGGGGAACCGGGACAGGGGTACACGAGCAGTACTTC. It yields the protein CASSTRGTGTGVHEQYF. The full variable domain, rest sourced from reference TRBV18 and TRBJ2-7, is NAGVMQNPRHLVRRRGQEARLRCSPMKGHSHVYWYRQLPEEGLKFMVYLQKENIIDESGMPKERFSAEFPKEGPSILRIQQVVRGDSAAYFCASSTRGTGTGVHEQYFGPGTRLTVT.

This clone was seen a single time. The V and J genes are TRBV2 and TRBJ1-3; TRBD1 agrees at 8 bases. Germline loops: CDR1 SNHLY, CDR2 FYNNEI. Trimming removed 5 bases from V and 7 bases from J; junction bases left unmatched: 10. This CDR3 region has 15 residues. CDR3 loop: CASSFGQGVANTIYF. DNA for the CDR3: TGTGCCAGCAGTTTTGGACAGGGCGTCGCGAACACCATATATTTT. The whole variable domain, filled in from reference TRBV2 and TRBJ1-3, reads EPEVTQTPSHQVTQMGQEVILRCVPISNHLYFYWYRQILGQKVEFLVSFYNNEISEKSEIFDDQFSVERPDGSNFTLKIRSTKLEDSAMYFCASSFGQGVANTIYFGEGSWLTVV.

This sequence joins TRBV5-6 and TRBJ2-1, with TRBD2 identical over 12 bases. There are 19 residues in the CDR3. CDR1 and CDR2 from the germline V gene are SGHDT and YYEEEE. The ends lost 7 bases at V and 0 bases at J; junction bases unmatched: 14. The DNA for the CDR3 is TGTGCCAGCCTTACCATAATAGGACTAGCGGGGAGCTCCTACAATGAGCAGTTCTTC. This sequence encodes CASLTIIGLAGSSYNEQFF.

V gene TRBV3-1 (or the pseudogene TRBV3-2) combines with J gene TRBJ1-1, with D possibly matching TRBD1 (5 bases). The length of the CDR3 is 14 residues. The V gene lost 0 bases and the J gene lost 1 base, with 6 bases spanning the gap. CDR1 and CDR2 from the germline V gene are LGHDT and YNNKEL (reference sequence). The CDR3 DNA reads TGTGCCAGCAGCCAAGACGACAGGAACACTGAAGCTTTCTTT. Its protein product is CASSQDDRNTEAFF.

A remark on this clone: The sample holds other DNA sequences that translate to the same CDR3. This rearrangement joins TRBV11-3 to TRBJ2-3; TRBD2 matches 7 bases. V lost 6 bases and J lost 0; bases outside the gene matches: 3. Germline V lookup: CDR1 SGHNT, CDR2 YENEEA. The CDR3 is made up of 14 amino acids. The CDR3 here is CASSLAASTDTQYF. The CDR3, as DNA: TGTGCCAGCAGTCTAGCGGCTAGCACAGATACGCAGTATTTT.

V is TRBV6-5 and J is TRBJ2-1, with 9 bases identical to TRBD2. This CDR3 has 15 residues. J lost 4 bases, V lost 5 bases, and 6 bases had no gene match. CDR1 is MNHEY and CDR2 is SVGAGI in the germline V gene. The CDR3 sequence: CASSSGGLGYNEQFF. CDR3 bases: TGTGCCAGCAGTAGCGGGGGGTTAGGTTACAATGAGCAGTTCTTC.

This chain connects TRBV9 to TRBJ2-3; a weak D match, TRBD1 (5 bases). Trimming stripped 3 bases from V and 0 bases from J, with 5 bases between. Per germline, CDR1 SGDLS and CDR2 YYNGEE. The CDR3 extends over 13 amino acids. In DNA, the CDR3 is TGTGCCAGCAGCGGGGGCAGCACAGATACGCAGTATTTT. Translating it yields CASSGGSTDTQYF.

This chain connects TRBV10-3 to TRBJ1-6; D perhaps matches TRBD1 (5 bases). Germline CDR1 and CDR2: ENHRY and SYGVKD. Trimming cost V 3 bases and J 3 bases, with 9 bases left between them. This CDR3 comprises 15 residues. As DNA, the CDR3 is TGTGCCATCAGTGAACGGCAGGGCTATAATTCACCCCTCCACTTT. This encodes CAISERQGYNSPLHF.

The chain combines TRBV20-1 with TRBJ2-3, with D perhaps matching TRBD2 (5 bases). The CDR3 runs 10 residues. Germline V gene data show CDR1 as DFQATT and CDR2 as SNEGSKA (reference sequence). The CDR3 spells CRGVGDTQYF. Written as DNA, the CDR3 is TGCAGGGGAGTCGGAGATACGCAGTATTTT.

The chain joins TRBV9 to TRBJ1-4; D might be TRBD1 (5 bases). The germline CDR1 and CDR2 sequences are SGDLS and YYNGEE. This CDR3 has 14 amino acids. Deletions cut 3 bases from V and 4 bases from J, with 10 bases between. The CDR3 reads CASSATVNNEKLFF. CDR3 coding DNA: TGTGCCAGCAGCGCGACAGTTAATAATGAAAAACTGTTTTTT.

V is TRBV28 and J is TRBJ2-4; D ambiguous. Germline V gives CDR1 MDHEN, CDR2 SYDVKM. The CDR3 is 14 amino acids. Trimming removed 3 bases from V and 2 bases from J, with 8 bases in between. CDR3 protein: CASSLSRSKNIQYF. CDR3 nucleotide sequence: TGTGCCAGCAGTTTGTCCCGGTCCAAAAACATTCAGTACTTC.

The V and J genes are TRBV11-3 and TRBJ2-2; D is undetermined. Trimming shortened V by 3 bases and J by 1 base, and 9 bases separated the two germline ends. Germline CDR1 SGHNT, CDR2 YENEEA. The CDR3 length is 15 residues. CDR3 residues: CASSLGQVNTGELFF. Here the CDR3 DNA reads TGTGCCAGCAGCTTGGGTCAGGTGAACACCGGGGAGCTGTTTTTT.

The J gene is TRBJ1-4, the V gene TRBV2, with D perhaps TRBD1 (5 bases). Germline assignment: CDR1 SNHLY and CDR2 FYNNEI. CDR3 size: 16 residues. V shed 1 base and J shed 7 bases, with 16 bases lying between them. CDR3 in DNA: TGTGCCAGCAGTGAAGAGTGGATAGGGGAGGGTGAAAAACTGTTTTTT. As protein: CASSEEWIGEGEKLFF.

The rearrangement uses TRBV25-1 and TRBJ2-7, with a tentative D call TRBD1 (6 bases). Trimming cost V 2 bases and J 2 bases, with 13 bases left between them. CDR1 and CDR2 from the germline V gene are MGHDK and SYGVNS. This CDR3 has 15 amino acids. Here the CDR3 reads CASSEDRDTTYEQYF. The CDR3 DNA sequence: TGTGCCAGCAGTGAAGATAGGGACACTACCTACGAGCAGTACTTC.

This chain connects TRBV5-1 to TRBJ2-5; 10 nucleotides align to TRBD1. The CDR3 is 16 residues long. Trimming took 3 bases from V and 2 from J; bases not matched to a gene: 7. CDR1 is SGHRS, CDR2 YFSETQ, per germline. The CDR3 DNA reads TGCGCCAGCAGCTGGGTCCCGGGACAGGGGCAAGAGACCCAGTACTTC. Translating it yields CASSWVPGQGQETQYF. Drawing the rest from reference TRBV5-1 and TRBJ2-5, the complete variable domain is KAGVTQTPRYLIKTRGQQVTLSCSPISGHRSVSWYQQTPGQGLQFLFEYFSETQRNKGNFPGRFSGRQFSNSRSEMNVSTLELGDSALYLCASSWVPGQGQETQYFGPGTRLLVL.

The chain is built from TRBV10-1 and TRBJ1-1; 9 bases fit TRBD1. The CDR3 has 14 amino acids. Germline CDR1 and CDR2: WNHNN and SYGVQD (reference sequence). V lost 5 bases to trimming and J lost 6 bases; unmatched junction nucleotides: 7. The CDR3 nucleotides read TGCGCCAGCAGTCCCGGACAGGGGTACGCTGAAGCTTTCTTT. As protein: CASSPGQGYAEAFF.

Only a few counts were recorded for this clone. The V and J genes are TRBV3-1 (or the pseudogene TRBV3-2) and TRBJ2-7; a possible D gene is TRBD2 (6 bases). Trimming cost V 5 bases and J 7 bases, with 18 bases left between them. CDR3 length: 14 amino acids. The germline V gene has CDR1 LGHDT and CDR2 YNNKEL (reference sequence). The CDR3, as DNA: TGTGCCAGCAGCTACCTTGTGACTAGGGATGAGCAGTACTTC. Protein: CASSYLVTRDEQYF.

The chain is built from TRBV11-2 and TRBJ2-5; 9 bases line up with TRBD1. V trimming: 8 bases; J trimming: 5 bases; junction bases outside the gene matches: 9. CDR3 length: 14 residues. Germline loops: CDR1 SGHAT, CDR2 FQNNGV. This chain's CDR3 is CASGRTGGPETQYF. CDR3 bases: TGTGCCAGCGGACGAACAGGGGGCCCGGAGACCCAGTACTTC.

This sequence joins TRBV7-9 and TRBJ1-6; D is perhaps TRBD1 (6 bases). The CDR3 extends over 17 amino acids. Trimming shortened V by 5 bases and J by 8 bases, and 22 bases separated the two germline ends. The germline gives CDR1 SEHNR, CDR2 FQNEAQ (reference sequence). The CDR3 sequence: CASSPPFRQGSYSPLHF. CDR3 DNA: TGTGCCAGCAGCCCGCCCTTTAGGCAGGGGAGTTATTCACCCCTCCACTTT.